Given below is one TCR beta chain in context. Germline V CDR1 and CDR2: GTSNPN, SVGIG (reference sequence). V lost 8 bases to trimming and J lost 2 bases, with 15 bases between them. There are 13 residues in the CDR3. In the original processing: Reference gene primer amplification yielded estimated nucleated cell counts. Data came from immunoSEQ multiplex PCR; TCRdb stores just in-frame clones and leaves some out. V and J calls and clone size are given by that table; D and trimming were obtained from the DNA. This sample has about 88,000 clones, with less than 95% found just once. Enrollment of patients from Seattle took place during active infection, with longitudinal follow-up. This sample is drawn from a study of blood T cell repertoires in COVID-19. Study summary: Acute and convalescent COVID-19 specimens originated in the United States, Italy and Spain. Sample material is recorded as cDNA or gDNA derived from T cells, B-cell-depleted T cells, or PBMCs.

This chain joins TRBV30 and TRBJ1-2; D not resolved. Sequencing input: peripheral blood. The sequence came from a man between 18 and 35 years old with COVID-19, enrolled during active disease. CDR3: CAREWRQNYGYTF. In DNA, the CDR3 is TGTGCCAGAGAATGGAGGCAGAACTATGGCTACACCTTC.